The 9 T cell receptor beta chains listed next were all sequenced from one sample in a study of cytomegalovirus exposure and HLA in healthy donors. The PCR made use of 60 Vbeta and 13 Jbeta primers. Here immunoSEQ multiplex PCR was the method, and the copy in TCRdb shows in-frame clones only, minus some. The data hold tens of thousands of clones, with roughly 80% observed a single time. The sequenced material came from PBMCs. These TCRs come from a woman aged 45-65 years in good health and CMV-seropositive.

V and J are TRBV6-5 and TRBJ2-7; TRBD1 agrees at 9 bases. The V gene's germline CDR1 is MNHEY and CDR2 SVGAGI. J was trimmed by 4 bases and V by 6 bases; bases with no gene match: 7. CDR3 size: 14 residues. CDR3 nucleotides: TGTGCCAGCAGCAGACGGACAGGGGAATACGAGCAGTACTTC. This gives the protein CASSRRTGEYEQYF.

The genes are TRBV12-1 and TRBJ1-1. TRBV12-1 is a recognized pseudogene. The CDR3 runs to 10 residues. The CDR3 DNA follows: TGTGCCAGCAGCTCCCTAGAAGCTTTCTTT. This encodes CASSSLEAFF.

The chain combines TRBV9 with TRBJ2-1, with D tentatively TRBD2 (5 bases). V lost 2 bases and J 3 bases, leaving 9 bases between the germline ends. The germline V gene has CDR1 SGDLS and CDR2 YYNGEE. CDR3 length: 14 residues. In DNA, the CDR3 is TGTGCCAGCAGCGTGGAGGTTGACTACAATGAGCAGTTCTTC. Amino acids: CASSVEVDYNEQFF.

The chain has TRBV11-2 and TRBJ2-7; tentatively, D is TRBD1 (5 bases). The CDR3 spans 13 residues. Germline values: CDR1 SGHAT, CDR2 FQNNGV. V was cut by 5 bases and J by 2 bases, with 10 bases left in between. CDR3 coding DNA: TGTGCCAGCAGCCCGGACACAACCTACGAGCAGTACTTC. This translates into CASSPDTTYEQYF.

V is TRBV9 and J is TRBJ2-5, with D possibly matching TRBD2 (5 bases). V lost 4 bases and J 7 bases, leaving 14 bases between the germline ends. CDR3 length: 13 residues. Germline V gene lookup returns CDR1 SGDLS and CDR2 YYNGEE. The CDR3 protein is CASSISGSGTQYF. CDR3 bases: TGTGCCAGCAGCATCTCGGGGTCGGGGACCCAGTACTTC.

The chain recombines TRBV7-3 with TRBJ2-3, with TRBD1 matching 11 bases. Trimming took 5 bases from V and 3 from J; bases not matched to a gene: 7. The CDR3 runs to 16 residues. Germline lookup yields CDR1 SGHTA and CDR2 FQGTGA. The CDR3 sequence is CASSRSGTGGTDTQYF. In DNA, the CDR3 is TGTGCCAGCAGCCGATCCGGGACAGGGGGAACAGATACGCAGTATTTT. Complete variable domain (other parts from reference TRBV7-3 and TRBJ2-3): GAGVSQTPSNKVTEKGKYVELRCDPISGHTALYWYRQSLGQGPEFLIYFQGTGAADDSGLPNDRFFAVRPEGSVSTLKIQRTERGDSAVYLCASSRSGTGGTDTQYFGPGTRLTVL.

A single count supports this clone. The CDR3 DNA is TGTGCCAGCAGCTTAACAGGGGGCATCGAGCAGTACTTC. This gives the protein CASSLTGGIEQYF. This sequence joins TRBV11-2 and TRBJ2-7; 9 bases match TRBD1. Germline V lookup: CDR1 SGHAT, CDR2 FQNNGV. This CDR3 is 13 amino acids long. The V gene end was trimmed by 2 bases and the J gene end by 6 bases; junction bases not matched to a gene: 2.

The chain is built from TRBV6-1 and TRBJ1-1; TRBD1 is a possible D gene (5 bases). The germline V gene has CDR1 MNHNS and CDR2 SASEGT. V was cut by 4 bases and J by 0 bases, with 9 bases left in between. The CDR3 runs to 14 residues. The CDR3 DNA reads TGTGCCAGCAGTGGCCTGACAGTGAACACTGAAGCTTTCTTT. Translating it yields CASSGLTVNTEAFF.

The gene calls are TRBV11-2 and TRBJ2-2, with D possibly TRBD1 on 6 matching bases. CDR3 length: 14 amino acids. The V end lost 11 bases, the J end lost 4 bases, and 17 bases lay between the germline ends. Germline V lookup: CDR1 SGHAT, CDR2 FQNNGV. The CDR3 loop is CAAKTDRITGELFF. CDR3 bases: TGTGCCGCGAAAACGGACAGAATCACCGGGGAGCTGTTTTTT.